This T cell receptor beta chain is from a study of blood T cell repertoires in COVID-19. Across the study: COVID-19 samples collected from the United States, Italy and Spain covered acute and convalescent phases. From T cells, B-cell-depleted T cells, or PBMCs came the material, which was cDNA or gDNA.

Germline CDR1 is SNHLY and CDR2 is FYNNEI. Trimming cost V 8 bases and J 7 bases, with 14 bases left between them. CDR3 length: 12 residues. TCRdb keeps only in-frame clones here, not all; method: immunoSEQ multiplex PCR. The table has 100,000 to 120,000 clones, about 85% seen once. The chain links TRBV2 to TRBJ1-2, with D possibly being TRBD1 (6 bases). Material for sequencing was peripheral blood. The TCR comes from a man aged 50-60 years with acute or convalescent COVID-19. The CDR3 region is CASGFTGIGYTF. The CDR3 region has the DNA TGTGCCAGCGGTTTCACAGGGATTGGCTACACCTTC.